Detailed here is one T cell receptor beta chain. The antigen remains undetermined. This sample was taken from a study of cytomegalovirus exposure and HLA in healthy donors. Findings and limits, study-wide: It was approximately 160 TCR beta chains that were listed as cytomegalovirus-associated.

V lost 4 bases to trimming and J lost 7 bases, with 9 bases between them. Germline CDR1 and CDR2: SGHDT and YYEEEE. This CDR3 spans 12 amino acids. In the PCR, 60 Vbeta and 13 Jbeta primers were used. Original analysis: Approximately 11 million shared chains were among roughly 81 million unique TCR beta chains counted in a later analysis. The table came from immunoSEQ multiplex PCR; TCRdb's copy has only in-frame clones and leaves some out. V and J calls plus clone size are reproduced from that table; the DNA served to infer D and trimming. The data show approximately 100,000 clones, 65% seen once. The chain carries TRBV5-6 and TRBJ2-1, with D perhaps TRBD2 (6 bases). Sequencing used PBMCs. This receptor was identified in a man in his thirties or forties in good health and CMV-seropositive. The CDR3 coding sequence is TGTGCCAGCAGCCCGGAGGGGAATGAGCAGTTCTTC. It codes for CASSPEGNEQFF.